This TCR beta chain emerged from a study of blood T cell repertoires in COVID-19. Study as a whole: Donors in the United States, Italy and Spain gave samples during acute or convalescent COVID-19. T cells, B-cell-depleted T cells, or PBMCs provided the cDNA or gDNA that served as material.

V gave up 5 bases and J gave up 1 base; unmatched junction bases: 8. The CDR3 is 16 amino acids. Germline CDR1 WNHNN, CDR2 SYGVQD (reference sequence). In the authors' methods: How many nucleated cells were present was estimated from reference gene primer amplification. Clones were sequenced by immunoSEQ multiplex PCR, and TCRdb holds only the in-frame ones, with some missing. That table gives V, J and clone size, and the DNA gave D and trimming. The sample lists 150,000 to 190,000 clones, approximately 73% occurring once. Sequencing was done on a sample of peripheral blood. The receptor was isolated from a woman over 75 with acute or convalescent COVID-19. The V and J genes are TRBV10-1 and TRBJ2-1; 7 bases line up with TRBD2. CDR3 residues: CASSPSGIPSYNEQFF. The CDR3 DNA sequence: TGCGCCAGCAGTCCTAGCGGAATCCCTTCCTACAATGAGCAGTTCTTC.